This record looks at one T cell receptor beta chain sequence and its context. The target antigen is unknown. Relative to the germline gene, one junction end is altered; a read error may explain this. Primers used in a second PCR of about 6 to 11 cycles were a sample-barcoded 5' primer and a J-beta primer mix. TCRdb re-called the 5' RACE reads through MiXCR, storing one row per CDR3 protein. The sample has 1 million or so distinct CDR3 sequences, approximately 26% seen once. Germline V gene sequence: CDR1 SGHVS, CDR2 FNYEAQ. The CDR3 sequence is 16 residues long. The data derive from a study of blood T cells in healthy people across ages. Study-wide points: More naive CD4+ cells and higher diversity were found in long-lived than in aged donors.

These sequences were also reported in another study, on T cells of mothers and their children.

The specimen sequenced was blood. The chain joins TRBV7-6 to TRBJ2-2, with D tentatively TRBD2 (5 bases). This receptor was obtained from a girl aged 2 to 9 in good health. CDR3 in amino acids: CASSPTPKVGAGELLF. The DNA for the CDR3 is TGTGCCAGCAGCCCCACCCCGAAAGTGGGTGCCGGGGAGCTGCTTTTT.